There are many counts of the clone carrying this TCR beta chain. Germline lookup yields CDR1 SGHKS and CDR2 YYEKEE (reference sequence). CDR3 size: 14 residues. Trimming pared 3 bases from V and 6 bases from J, leaving 13 bases between. This entry comes from a study of blood T cells in healthy people across ages. Through a sample-barcoded 5' primer and a J-beta primer mix, a second PCR was run for about 7 to 12 cycles. TCRdb fed the 5' RACE reads into MiXCR, producing one record per CDR3 protein. The sample contains 1.5 million to 2 million distinct CDR3 sequences, approximately 39% of which appear only once.

The chain employs TRBV5-5 and TRBJ2-1, with D possibly being TRBD2 (5 bases). The receptor was derived from a human donor in good health. The specimen was blood. CDR3 residues: CASSSVAFPNEQFF. DNA of the CDR3: TGTGCCAGCAGCTCCGTAGCGTTTCCCAATGAGCAGTTCTTC. Together with reference TRBV5-5 and TRBJ2-1, the CDR3 gives the full variable domain: DAGVTQSPTHLIKTRGQQVTLRCSPISGHKSVSWYQQVLGQGPQFIFQYYEKEERGRGNFPDRFSARQFPNYSSELNVNALLLGDSALYLCASSSVAFPNEQFFGPGTRLTVL.